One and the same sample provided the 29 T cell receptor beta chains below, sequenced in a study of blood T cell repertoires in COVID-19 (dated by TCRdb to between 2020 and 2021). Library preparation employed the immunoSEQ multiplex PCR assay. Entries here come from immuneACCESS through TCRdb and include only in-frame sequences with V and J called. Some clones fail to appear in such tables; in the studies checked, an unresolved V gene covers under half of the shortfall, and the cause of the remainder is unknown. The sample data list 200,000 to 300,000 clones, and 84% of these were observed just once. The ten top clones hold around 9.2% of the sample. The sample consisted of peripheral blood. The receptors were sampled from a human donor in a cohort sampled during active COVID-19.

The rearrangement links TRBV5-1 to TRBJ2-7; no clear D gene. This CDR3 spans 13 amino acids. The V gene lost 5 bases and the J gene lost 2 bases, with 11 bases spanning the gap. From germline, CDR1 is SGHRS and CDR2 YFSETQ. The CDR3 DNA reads TGCGCCAGCAGACGGCAGGAACCCTACGAGCAGTACTTC. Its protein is CASRRQEPYEQYF.

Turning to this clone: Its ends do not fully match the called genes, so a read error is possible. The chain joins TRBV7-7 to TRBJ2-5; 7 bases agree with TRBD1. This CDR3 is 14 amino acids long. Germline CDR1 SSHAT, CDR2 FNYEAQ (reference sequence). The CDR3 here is CASSLTDRAETQYF. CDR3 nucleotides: TGTGCTAGCAGCTTAACCGACAGGGCAGAGACCCAGTACTTC. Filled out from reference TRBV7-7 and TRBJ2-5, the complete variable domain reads GAGVSQSPRYKVTKRGQDVTLRCDPISSHATLYWYQQALGQGPEFLTYFNYEAQPDKSGLPSDRFSAERPEGSISTLTIQRTEQRDSAMYRCASSLTDRAETQYFGPGTRLLVL.

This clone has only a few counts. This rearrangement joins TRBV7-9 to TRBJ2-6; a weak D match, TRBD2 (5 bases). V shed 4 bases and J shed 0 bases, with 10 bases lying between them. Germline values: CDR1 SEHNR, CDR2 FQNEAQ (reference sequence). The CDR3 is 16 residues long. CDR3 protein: CASSSQEGSGANVLTF. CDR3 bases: TGTGCCAGCAGCTCACAAGAGGGCTCTGGGGCCAACGTCCTGACTTTC.

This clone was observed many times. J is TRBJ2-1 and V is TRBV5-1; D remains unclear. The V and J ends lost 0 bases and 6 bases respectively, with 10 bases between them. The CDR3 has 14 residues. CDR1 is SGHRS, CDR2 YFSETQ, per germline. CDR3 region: CASSLDSQINEQFF. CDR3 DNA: TGCGCCAGCAGCTTGGATAGCCAGATCAATGAGCAGTTCTTC.

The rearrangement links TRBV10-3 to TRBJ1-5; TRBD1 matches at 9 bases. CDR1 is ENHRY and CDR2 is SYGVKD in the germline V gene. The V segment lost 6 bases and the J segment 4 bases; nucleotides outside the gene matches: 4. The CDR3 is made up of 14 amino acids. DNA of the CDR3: TGTGCCATCAGGGACGGGACAGGGAATCAGCCCCAGCATTTT. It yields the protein CAIRDGTGNQPQHF.

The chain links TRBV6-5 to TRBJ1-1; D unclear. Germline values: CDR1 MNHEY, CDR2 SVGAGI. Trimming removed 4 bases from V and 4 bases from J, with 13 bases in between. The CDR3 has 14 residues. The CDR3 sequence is CASSLGGLGTEAFF. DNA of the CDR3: TGTGCCAGCAGTTTAGGAGGGCTTGGCACTGAAGCTTTCTTT.

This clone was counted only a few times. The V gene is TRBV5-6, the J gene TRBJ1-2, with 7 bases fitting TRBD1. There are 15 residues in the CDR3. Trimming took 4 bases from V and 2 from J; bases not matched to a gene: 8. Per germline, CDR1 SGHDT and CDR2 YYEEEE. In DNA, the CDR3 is TGTGCCAGCAGCCAGTACGACAGGGACAACTATGGCTACACCTTC. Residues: CASSQYDRDNYGYTF.

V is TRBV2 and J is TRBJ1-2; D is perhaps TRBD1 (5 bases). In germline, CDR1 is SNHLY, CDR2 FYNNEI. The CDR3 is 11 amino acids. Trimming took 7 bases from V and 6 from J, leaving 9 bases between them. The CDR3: CASTVRDGYTF. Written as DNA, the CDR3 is TGTGCCAGCACCGTCAGGGATGGCTACACCTTC.

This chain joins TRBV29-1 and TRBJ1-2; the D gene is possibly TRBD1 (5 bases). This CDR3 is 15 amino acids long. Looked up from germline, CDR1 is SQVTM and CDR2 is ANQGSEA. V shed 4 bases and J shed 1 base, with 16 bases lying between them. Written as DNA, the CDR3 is TGCAGCGTTGTGGGGGGACGGACTCTTAACTATGGCTACACCTTC. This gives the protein CSVVGGRTLNYGYTF.

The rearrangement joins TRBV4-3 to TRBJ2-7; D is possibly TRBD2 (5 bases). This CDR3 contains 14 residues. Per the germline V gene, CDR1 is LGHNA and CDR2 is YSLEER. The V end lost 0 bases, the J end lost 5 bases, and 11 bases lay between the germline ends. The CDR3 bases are TGCGCCAGCAGCCAAGATGTCTCCGGGGACGAGCAGTACTTC. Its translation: CASSQDVSGDEQYF.

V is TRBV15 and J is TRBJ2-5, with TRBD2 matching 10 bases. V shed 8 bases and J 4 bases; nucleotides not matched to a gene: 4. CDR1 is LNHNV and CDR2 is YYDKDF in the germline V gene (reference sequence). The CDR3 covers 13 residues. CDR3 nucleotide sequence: TGTGCCACCCAGCGGGGGGGCCGAGAGACCCAGTACTTC. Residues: CATQRGGRETQYF.

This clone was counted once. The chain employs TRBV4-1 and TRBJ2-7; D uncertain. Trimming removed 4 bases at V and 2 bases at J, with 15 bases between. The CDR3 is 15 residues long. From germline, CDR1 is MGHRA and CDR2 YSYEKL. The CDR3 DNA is TGCGCCAGCAGCCCCCAACTCTTAAAACCCTACGAGCAGTACTTC. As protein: CASSPQLLKPYEQYF.

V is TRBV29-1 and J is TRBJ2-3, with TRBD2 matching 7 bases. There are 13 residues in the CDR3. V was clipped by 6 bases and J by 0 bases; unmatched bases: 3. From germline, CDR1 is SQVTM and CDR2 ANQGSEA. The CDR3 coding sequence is TGCAGCGTCTTGGGGGGGAGCACAGATACGCAGTATTTT. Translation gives CSVLGGSTDTQYF.

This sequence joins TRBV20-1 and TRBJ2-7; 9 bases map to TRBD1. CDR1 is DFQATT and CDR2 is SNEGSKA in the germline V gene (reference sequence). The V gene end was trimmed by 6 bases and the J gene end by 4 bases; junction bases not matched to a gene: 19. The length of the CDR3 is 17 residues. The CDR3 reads CSASGPKAGTGTYEQYF. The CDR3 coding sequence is TGCAGTGCAAGTGGCCCTAAAGCCGGGACAGGGACATACGAGCAGTACTTC.

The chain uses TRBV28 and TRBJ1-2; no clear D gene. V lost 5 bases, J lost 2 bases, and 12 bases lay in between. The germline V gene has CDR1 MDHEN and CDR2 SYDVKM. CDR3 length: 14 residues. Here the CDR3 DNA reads TGTGCCAGCAGTAATCTCGGGAGGAACTATGGCTACACCTTC. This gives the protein CASSNLGRNYGYTF.

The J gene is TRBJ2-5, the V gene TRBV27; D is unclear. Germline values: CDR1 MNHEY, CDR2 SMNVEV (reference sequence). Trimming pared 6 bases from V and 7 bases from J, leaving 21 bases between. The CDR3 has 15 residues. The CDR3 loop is CASSPSHTVMVTQYF. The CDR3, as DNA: TGTGCCAGCAGCCCTTCCCATACAGTCATGGTGACCCAGTACTTC.

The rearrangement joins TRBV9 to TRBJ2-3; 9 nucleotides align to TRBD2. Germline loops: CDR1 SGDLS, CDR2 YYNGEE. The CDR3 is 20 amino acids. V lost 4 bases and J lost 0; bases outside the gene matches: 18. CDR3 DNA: TGTGCCAGCAGCTCACCCGCGGCCATAGCGGGGGTACCTAGCACAGATACGCAGTATTTT. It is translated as CASSSPAAIAGVPSTDTQYF. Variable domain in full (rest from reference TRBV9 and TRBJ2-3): DSGVTQTPKHLITATGQRVTLRCSPRSGDLSVYWYQQSLDQGLQFLIQYYNGEERAKGNILERFSAQQFPDLHSELNLSSLELGDSALYFCASSSPAAIAGVPSTDTQYFGPGTRLTVL.

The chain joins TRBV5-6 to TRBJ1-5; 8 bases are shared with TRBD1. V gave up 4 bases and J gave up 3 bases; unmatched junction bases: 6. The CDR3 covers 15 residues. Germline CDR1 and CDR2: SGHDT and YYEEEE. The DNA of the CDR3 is TGTGCCAGCAGCACCAGGGGGCTTGCCAATCAGCCCCAGCATTTT. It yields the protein CASSTRGLANQPQHF.

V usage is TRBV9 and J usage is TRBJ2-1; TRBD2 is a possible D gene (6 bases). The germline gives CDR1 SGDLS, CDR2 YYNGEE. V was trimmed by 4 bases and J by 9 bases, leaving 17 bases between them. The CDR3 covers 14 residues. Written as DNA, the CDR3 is TGTGCCAGCAGCTACGGGACTCCGGTTGGTGAGCAGTTCTTC. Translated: CASSYGTPVGEQFF.

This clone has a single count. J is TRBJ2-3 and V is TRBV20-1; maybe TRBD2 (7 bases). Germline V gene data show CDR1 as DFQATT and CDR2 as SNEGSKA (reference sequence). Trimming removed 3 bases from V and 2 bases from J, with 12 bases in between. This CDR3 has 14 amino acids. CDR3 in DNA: TGCAGTGCTAGTAGGGGGGGGGTCACAGATACGCAGTATTTT. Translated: CSASRGGVTDTQYF.

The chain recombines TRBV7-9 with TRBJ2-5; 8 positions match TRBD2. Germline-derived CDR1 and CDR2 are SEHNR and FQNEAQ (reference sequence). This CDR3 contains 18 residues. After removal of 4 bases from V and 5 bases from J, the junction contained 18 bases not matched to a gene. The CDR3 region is CASSSNRHPAGGTETQYF. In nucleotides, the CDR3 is TGTGCCAGCAGCTCAAACAGGCATCCCGCGGGGGGTACGGAGACCCAGTACTTC.

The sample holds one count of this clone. CDR3 protein: CASRKQAGRGDYGYTF. As DNA, the CDR3 is TGTGCCAGCAGAAAACAGGCAGGGAGGGGGGACTATGGCTACACCTTC. The chain couples TRBV7-2 to TRBJ1-2; D might be TRBD1 (6 bases). Germline loops: CDR1 SGHTA, CDR2 FQGNSA. Trimming shortened V by 6 bases and J by 3 bases, and 20 bases separated the two germline ends. This CDR3 comprises 16 residues. Combining the CDR3 with reference TRBV7-2 and TRBJ1-2 gives the whole variable domain GAGVSQSPSNKVTEKGKDVELRCDPISGHTALYWYRQSLGQGLEFLIYFQGNSAPDKSGLPSDRFSAERTGGSVSTLTIQRTQQEDSAVYLCASRKQAGRGDYGYTFGSGTRLTVV.

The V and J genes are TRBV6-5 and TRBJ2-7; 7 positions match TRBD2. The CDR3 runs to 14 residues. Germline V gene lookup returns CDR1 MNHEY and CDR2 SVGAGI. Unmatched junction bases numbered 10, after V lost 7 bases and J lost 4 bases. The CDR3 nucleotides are TGTGCCAGCATCCTCGGCGGGAGTCGATACGAGCAGTACTTC. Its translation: CASILGGSRYEQYF.

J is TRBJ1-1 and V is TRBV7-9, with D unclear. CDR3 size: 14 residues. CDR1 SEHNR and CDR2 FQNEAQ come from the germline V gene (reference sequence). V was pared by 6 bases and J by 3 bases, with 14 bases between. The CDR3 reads CASSSWWGDTEAFF. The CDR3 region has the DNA TGTGCCAGCAGTTCATGGTGGGGAGACACTGAAGCTTTCTTT.

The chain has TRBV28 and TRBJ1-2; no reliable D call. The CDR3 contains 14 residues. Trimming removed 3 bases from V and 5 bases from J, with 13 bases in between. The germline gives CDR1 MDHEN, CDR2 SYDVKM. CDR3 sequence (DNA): TGTGCCAGCAGTTTGAGCGGAATAGGTTATGGCTACACCTTC. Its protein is CASSLSGIGYGYTF.

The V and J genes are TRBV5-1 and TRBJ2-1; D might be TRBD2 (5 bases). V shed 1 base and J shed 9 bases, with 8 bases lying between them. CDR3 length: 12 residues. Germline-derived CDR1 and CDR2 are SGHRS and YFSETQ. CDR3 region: CASSLIGSEQFF. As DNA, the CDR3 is TGCGCCAGCAGCTTGATTGGGAGTGAGCAGTTCTTC.

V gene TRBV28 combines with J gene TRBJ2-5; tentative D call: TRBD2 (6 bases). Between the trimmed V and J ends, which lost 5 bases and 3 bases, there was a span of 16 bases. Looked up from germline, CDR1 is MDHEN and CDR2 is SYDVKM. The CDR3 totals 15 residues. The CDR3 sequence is CASSRPGTSKETQYF. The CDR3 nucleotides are TGTGCCAGCAGTCGACCCGGGACTTCGAAAGAGACCCAGTACTTC.

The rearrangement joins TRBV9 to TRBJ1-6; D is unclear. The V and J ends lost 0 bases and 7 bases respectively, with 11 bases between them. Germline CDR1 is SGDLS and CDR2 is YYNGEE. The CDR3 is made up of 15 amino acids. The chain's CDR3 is CASSVALASNSPLHF. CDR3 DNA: TGTGCCAGCAGCGTAGCCCTAGCATCGAATTCACCCCTCCACTTT.

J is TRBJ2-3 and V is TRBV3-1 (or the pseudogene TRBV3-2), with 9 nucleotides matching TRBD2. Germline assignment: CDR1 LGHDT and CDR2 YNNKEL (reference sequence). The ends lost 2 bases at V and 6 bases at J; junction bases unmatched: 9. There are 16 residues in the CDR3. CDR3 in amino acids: CASSQWSAGGVDTQYF. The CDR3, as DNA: TGTGCCAGCAGCCAATGGTCAGCGGGAGGAGTGGATACGCAGTATTTT.